These 23 T cell receptor beta chains came from one sample sequenced in a study of CD8 T cells in ankylosing spondylitis. One entry per CDR3 protein results from TCRdb running MiXCR on the 5' RACE reads. In the table there are 200,000 to 300,000 distinct CDR3 sequences, roughly 8.2% of which are singletons. Sequencing was done on a sample of blood, either unsorted or a sorted T cell fraction (not recorded which). The receptors come from a female donor with ankylosing spondylitis or in good health (not recorded which).

This clonotype was found many times. The V gene is TRBV5-1, the J gene TRBJ2-1, with 7 bases lining up with TRBD2. CDR3 length: 15 residues. The V gene's germline CDR1 is SGHRS and CDR2 YFSETQ. With 4 bases clipped from V and 7 bases from J, the junction kept 11 bases outside the gene matches. The CDR3 DNA reads TGCGCCAGCAGCCCGCTAGCGGTGGAGGGGAATGAGCAGTTCTTC. Translated, it gives CASSPLAVEGNEQFF.

The genes are TRBV12-3 or TRBV12-4 and TRBJ2-1; TRBD2 matches 14 bases. There are 15 residues in the CDR3. Trimming removed 5 bases from V and 9 bases from J; junction bases left unmatched: 6. This CDR3 reads CASSPRLAGGGEQFF. The CDR3 DNA reads TGTGCCAGCAGTCCCCGACTAGCGGGAGGGGGTGAGCAGTTCTTC.

This clonotype was found many times. The V and J genes are TRBV12-3 or TRBV12-4 and TRBJ1-5, with D maybe TRBD1 (5 bases). The CDR3 extends over 14 amino acids. Deletions cut 3 bases from V and 4 bases from J, with 10 bases between. The CDR3: CASSFDSGNQPQHF. The CDR3 coding sequence is TGTGCCAGCAGTTTTGACAGTGGTAATCAGCCCCAGCATTTT.

The chain links TRBV2 to TRBJ2-6; D possibly corresponds to TRBD1 (5 bases). Trimming took 5 bases from V and 4 from J, leaving 12 bases between them. CDR1 is SNHLY and CDR2 is FYNNEI in the germline V gene. There are 15 residues in the CDR3. The CDR3 region is CASSRLQGGANVLTF. Here the CDR3 DNA reads TGTGCCAGCAGTCGGCTGCAGGGCGGGGCCAACGTCCTGACTTTC.

V and J are TRBV3-1 and TRBJ2-1; 12 positions match TRBD2. The CDR3 is 18 amino acids. V was clipped by 11 bases and J by 0 bases; unmatched bases: 14. In germline, CDR1 is LGHDT, CDR2 YNNKEL (reference sequence). The CDR3 loop reads CAFWGGLAGGSSYNEQFF. Here the CDR3 DNA reads TGTGCCTTCTGGGGGGGTCTAGCGGGAGGGAGCTCCTACAATGAGCAGTTCTTC.

This clonotype has a count of ten or more. This rearrangement joins TRBV3-1 to TRBJ2-5; D gene uncertain. Germline V gene sequence: CDR1 LGHDT, CDR2 YNNKEL (reference sequence). The CDR3 runs 13 residues. V gave up 1 base and J gave up 12 bases, with 15 bases separating them. The CDR3 is CASSQGSGWEEYF. As DNA, the CDR3 is TGTGCCAGCAGCCAAGGCTCCGGTTGGGAAGAGTACTTC.

This clonotype was detected many times. The V gene is TRBV20-1, the J gene TRBJ1-1, with 11 bases lining up with TRBD1. With 2 bases clipped from V and 1 base from J, the junction kept 9 bases outside the gene matches. The CDR3 loop spans 17 amino acids. From germline, CDR1 is DFQATT and CDR2 SNEGSKA (reference sequence). CDR3 region: CSARPPGTGGWNTEAFF. The CDR3 DNA reads TGCAGTGCTAGACCACCCGGGACAGGGGGATGGAACACTGAAGCTTTCTTT.

In this sample, this clonotype turned up many times. The rearrangement links TRBV27 to TRBJ1-3; a possible D gene is TRBD1 (5 bases). V was cut by 2 bases and J by 2 bases, with 13 bases left in between. The length of the CDR3 is 16 residues. Per the germline V gene, CDR1 is MNHEY and CDR2 is SMNVEV (reference sequence). This CDR3 is CASSLLPQGPGNTIYF. CDR3 sequence (DNA): TGTGCCAGCAGTTTACTCCCTCAGGGACCTGGAAACACCATATATTTT.

This clonotype was recorded a few times. The chain links TRBV2 to TRBJ2-7; 7 bases agree with TRBD1. The CDR3 is 15 residues long. V trimming: 0 bases; J trimming: 7 bases; junction bases outside the gene matches: 9. Germline V lookup: CDR1 SNHLY, CDR2 FYNNEI. CDR3 loop: CASSEAPQTGREQYF. The CDR3 DNA reads as TGTGCCAGCAGTGAAGCGCCGCAGACAGGGAGAGAGCAGTACTTC.

This clonotype was detected only a few times. The chain recombines TRBV7-8 with TRBJ2-7; D unclear. Trimming removed 7 bases from V and 0 bases from J, with 10 bases in between. The V gene's germline CDR1 is SGHVS and CDR2 FQNEAQ. The length of the CDR3 is 13 residues. Here the CDR3 reads CASTEARSYEQYF. In DNA form, the CDR3 reads TGTGCCAGCACAGAAGCCCGCTCCTACGAGCAGTACTTC.

The V call is TRBV5-1, the J call TRBJ2-2; possible D gene TRBD1, 5 bases. Trimming cost V 0 bases and J 4 bases, with 10 bases left between them. The CDR3 extends over 15 amino acids. Germline-derived CDR1 and CDR2 are SGHRS and YFSETQ. CDR3 loop: CASSLAQGSTGELFF. CDR3 sequence (DNA): TGCGCCAGCAGCTTGGCCCAGGGATCCACCGGGGAGCTGTTTTTT.

This clonotype was picked up many times. This chain connects TRBV12-3 or TRBV12-4 to TRBJ2-1; D may be TRBD1 or TRBD2 (5 bases each). The CDR3 runs to 14 residues. Trimming took 7 bases from V and 10 from J, leaving 20 bases between them. The CDR3 protein is CASTPGSLPNEQFF. The DNA of the CDR3 is TGTGCCAGCACCCCAGGGAGCCTACCGAACGAGCAGTTCTTC.

Turning to this clonotype: A read error is possible here, since a much larger clone lies one base away. This rearrangement joins TRBV9 to TRBJ2-2, with TRBD2 as a possible D gene (5 bases). The CDR3 loop spans 15 amino acids. Germline V gives CDR1 SGDLS, CDR2 YYNGEE. This chain's CDR3 is CASSEAGANTEELFF. DNA of the CDR3: TGTGCCAGCAGCGAGGCGGGCGCGAACACCGAGGAGCTGTTTTTT.

On this clonotype itself: Given a much more abundant clone one base away, this may be a read error. The chain combines TRBV30 with TRBJ1-1; 7 nucleotides line up with TRBD1. Germline lookup yields CDR1 GTSNPN and CDR2 SVGIG (reference sequence). This CDR3 region has 14 residues. The CDR3 DNA reads TGTGCCTGTAACAGGGGACCAATGAACACTCAAGCTTTCTTT. Translation: CACNRGPMNTQAFF.

This clonotype has a count of ten or more. This sequence joins TRBV6-2 or TRBV6-3 and TRBJ1-5; D remains ambiguous. From germline, CDR1 is MNHEY and CDR2 SVGEGT. This CDR3 contains 14 residues. V lost 7 bases and J 5 bases, leaving 15 bases between the germline ends. CDR3 region: CASNRGRTDQPQHF. CDR3 sequence (DNA): TGTGCCAGCAACCGAGGAAGAACTGATCAGCCCCAGCATTTT.

Regarding this clonotype: This sequence may be a read error, since a much larger clone differs from it by one base. The gene calls are TRBV5-6 and TRBJ1-1; TRBD1 is a possible D gene (5 bases). Trimming shortened V by 3 bases and J by 4 bases, and 19 bases separated the two germline ends. The CDR3 runs to 16 residues. Germline V CDR1 and CDR2: SGHDT, YYEEEE. CDR3: CASSSTGRVILTEAFF. The CDR3 DNA follows: TGTGCCAGCAGCTCCACGGGCAGGGTTATCCTCACTGAAGCTTTCTTT. The full variable domain, in which reference TRBV5-6 and TRBJ1-1 provide the parts outside the CDR3, is DAGVTQSPTHLIKTRGQQVTLRCSPKSGHDTVSWYQQALGQGPQFIFQYYEEEERQRGNFPDRFSGHQFPNYSSELNVNALLLGDSALYLCASSSTGRVILTEAFFGQGTRLTVV.

This clonotype came up a few times. The chain carries TRBV20-1 and TRBJ1-4; a weak D match, TRBD1 (6 bases). V dropped 3 bases and J dropped 8 bases, with 10 bases sitting between them. The length of the CDR3 is 12 residues. The germline gives CDR1 DFQATT, CDR2 SNEGSKA (reference sequence). CDR3 sequence reads: CSASRGPEKLFF. The CDR3 DNA reads TGCAGTGCTAGCAGGGGTCCGGAAAAACTGTTTTTT.

This clonotype was seen at least ten times. This rearrangement joins TRBV19 to TRBJ2-3, with D possibly being TRBD2 (6 bases). The CDR3 extends over 14 amino acids. V was pared by 4 bases and J by 1 base, with 9 bases between. Germline V gives CDR1 LNHDA, CDR2 SQIVND (reference sequence). The CDR3 loop reads CASSNRRGTDTQYF. The CDR3 DNA reads TGTGCCAGTAGTAACCGGAGGGGCACAGATACGCAGTATTTT. The full variable domain, completed using reference TRBV19 and TRBJ2-3, is DGGITQSPKYLFRKEGQNVTLSCEQNLNHDAMYWYRQDPGQGLRLIYYSQIVNDFQKGDIAEGYSVSREKKESFPLTVTSAQKNPTAFYLCASSNRRGTDTQYFGPGTRLTVL.

As regards this clonotype: One base away lies a much larger clone, so this may be a sequencing read error. In nucleotides, the CDR3 is TGTACCAGCAGTTTCAGACAGGGGGAAGATACGCAGTATTTT. Its translation is CTSSFRQGEDTQYF. The chain links TRBV28 to TRBJ2-3, with TRBD1 matching over 9 bases. The CDR3 consists of 14 residues. From germline, CDR1 is MDHEN and CDR2 SYDVKM. The whole variable domain, remainder taken from reference TRBV28 and TRBJ2-3, is DVKVTQSSRYLVKRTGEKVFLECVQDMDHENMFWYRQDPGLGLRLIYFSYDVKMKEKGDIPEGYSVSREKKERFSLILESASTNQTSMYLCTSSFRQGEDTQYFGPGTRLTVL.

In regard to this clonotype: A much larger clone differs by one base, so this may be a read error. This chain connects TRBV7-2 to TRBJ2-7, with D possibly being TRBD2 (5 bases). V lost 3 bases to trimming and J lost 7 bases, with 16 bases between them. The CDR3 contains 14 residues. CDR1 is SGHTA and CDR2 is FQGNSA in the germline V gene. The CDR3 loop reads CASSFSSDSGEQYF. For the CDR3, the DNA is TGTGCCAGCAGCTTTAGCAGCGACTCGGGGGAGCAGTACTTC.

The chain carries TRBV29-1 and TRBJ1-1; D gene uncertain. V gave up 5 bases and J gave up 7 bases, with 5 bases separating them. Germline-derived CDR1 and CDR2 are SQVTM and ANQGSEA. The CDR3 contains 9 residues. The CDR3 region is CSVSVEAFF. In nucleotides, the CDR3 is TGCAGCGTTTCCGTTGAAGCTTTCTTT.

This clonotype was seen at least ten times. The J gene is TRBJ2-7, the V gene TRBV20-1, with 7 positions matching TRBD1. V was pared by 4 bases and J by 2 bases, with 2 bases of the junction left unmatched. The germline gives CDR1 DFQATT, CDR2 SNEGSKA (reference sequence). The CDR3 sequence is 12 residues long. The CDR3 is CSATGTAYEQYF. The CDR3 DNA reads as TGCAGTGCTACCGGGACAGCCTACGAGCAGTACTTC.

This clonotype was counted at least ten times. The V and J genes are TRBV2 and TRBJ1-5, with D uncertain. CDR3 length: 15 amino acids. With 7 bases removed from V and 2 bases from J, the gap between germline ends came to 15 bases. Germline V gene lookup returns CDR1 SNHLY and CDR2 FYNNEI. The CDR3 region is CASTLGSVGNQPQHF. The CDR3 nucleotides are TGTGCCAGCACCCTGGGGTCGGTTGGCAATCAGCCCCAGCATTTT.